Listed here is a single TCR beta chain. Antigen specificity is unknown. Deep-level assay runs were performed. Clones were read by immunoSEQ multiplex PCR, and TCRdb kept only the in-frame ones, dropping some. The sample lists some 2.1 million clones, 93% occurring once. V was trimmed by 11 bases and J by 5 bases, leaving 19 bases between them. The CDR3 spans 14 residues. Germline CDR1 and CDR2: MDHEN and SYDVKM. This sample was taken from a study of shared clonotypes between healthy human individuals. General study results and limits: Deeper or shallower sequencing was expected to change how clonotypes are shared among donors. The researchers took only blood, and tissue repertoires probably look different.

CD8 cells regarded as naive lacked CD45RO, were positively chosen for CCR7, and omitted terminally differentiated effector memory CD45RA+ cells. The chain recombines TRBV28 with TRBJ2-1; D uncertain. The TCR was taken from a man between 18 and 29 years old in good health. Some clones in this sample may be carry-over from other donors' samples. The sequencing sample was made of naive CD8+ T cells from PBMCs. DNA for the CDR3: TGTGCCTCTTCCCCGGCAGACATTAACAATGAGCAGTTCTTC. Translated, it gives CASSPADINNEQFF.